The 9 T cell receptor beta chains given below trace back to one sample, sequenced in a study of blood T cell repertoires in COVID-19. Only in-frame clones appear in the TCRdb table, and some are missing; sequencing was by immunoSEQ multiplex PCR. Of 120,000 to 150,000 clones in the sample, roughly 90% were seen once. Sequencing was done on a sample of PBMCs or T cells enriched from blood (not recorded which). Receptor source: a woman in her 30s with acute COVID-19.

The sample holds a few counts of this clone. The chain recombines TRBV7-9 with TRBJ1-2; D may be TRBD1 (6 bases). Deletions cut 5 bases from V and 7 bases from J, with 11 bases between. This CDR3 has 12 amino acids. CDR1 is SEHNR and CDR2 is FQNEAQ in the germline V gene (reference sequence). The CDR3, as DNA: TGTGCCAGCAGCACCCAGGGGTCTGGCTACACCTTC. Protein product: CASSTQGSGYTF.

The chain recombines TRBV20-1 with TRBJ2-7; D perhaps matches TRBD2 (5 bases). V was clipped by 6 bases and J by 7 bases, with 13 bases between them. Germline V gene data show CDR1 as DFQATT and CDR2 as SNEGSKA (reference sequence). This CDR3 is 11 amino acids long. The CDR3 nucleotides read TGCAGTGCAAGGACTTTAGGAGAGCAGTACTTC. Amino acid sequence: CSARTLGEQYF.

The V call is TRBV7-9, the J call TRBJ1-6, with 7 bases fitting TRBD1. The V and J ends lost 6 bases and 7 bases, in that order; junction bases with no gene match: 9. Germline CDR1 SEHNR, CDR2 FQNEAQ (reference sequence). There are 15 residues in the CDR3. This CDR3 is CASSRDSASNSPLHF. The DNA for the CDR3 is TGTGCCAGCAGTCGGGACAGCGCCTCGAATTCACCCCTCCACTTT.

The CDR3 here is CASSLNGNYEQYF. The CDR3, as DNA: TGTGCCAGCAGCTTAAACGGGAACTACGAGCAGTACTTC. The chain couples TRBV11-3 to TRBJ2-7, with a weak D call TRBD2 (5 bases). The CDR3 runs to 13 residues. In germline, CDR1 is SGHNT, CDR2 YENEEA. V dropped 2 bases and J dropped 3 bases, with 8 bases sitting between them. Combining the CDR3 with reference TRBV11-3 and TRBJ2-7 gives the whole variable domain EAGVVQSPRYKIIEKKQPVAFWCNPISGHNTLYWYLQNLGQGPELLIRYENEEAVDDSQLPKDRFSAERLKGVDSTLKIQPAELGDSAVYLCASSLNGNYEQYFGPGTRLTVT.

A few counts support this clone. The V call is TRBV9, the J call TRBJ2-2; D possibly corresponds to TRBD1 (6 bases). CDR1 and CDR2 from the germline V gene are SGDLS and YYNGEE. Trimming removed 5 bases from V and 4 bases from J, with 15 bases in between. The CDR3 covers 15 residues. The CDR3 spells CASRGAGEGTGELFF. CDR3 sequence (DNA): TGTGCCAGCAGGGGGGCAGGGGAAGGCACCGGGGAGCTGTTTTTT.

V is TRBV7-9 and J is TRBJ2-5; 8 bases match TRBD2. The J segment lost 5 bases and the V segment lost 2 bases, leaving 4 bases of the junction unmatched. CDR3 size: 14 residues. Germline CDR1 SEHNR, CDR2 FQNEAQ (reference sequence). CDR3 loop: CASSLNSGMETQYF. CDR3 coding DNA: TGTGCCAGCAGCTTAAATAGCGGGATGGAGACCCAGTACTTC.

The gene calls are TRBV5-6 and TRBJ1-1; tentatively, D is TRBD1 (5 bases). CDR3 length: 16 amino acids. Trimming stripped 6 bases from V and 3 bases from J, with 21 bases between. The germline CDR1 and CDR2 sequences are SGHDT and YYEEEE. CDR3 sequence reads: CASTVRTSLLDTEAFF. CDR3 sequence (DNA): TGTGCCAGCACCGTCCGGACATCTCTGTTGGACACTGAAGCTTTCTTT.

The chain combines TRBV28 with TRBJ2-5, with D possibly TRBD1 on 5 matching bases. Looked up from germline, CDR1 is MDHEN and CDR2 is SYDVKM. The germline V and J ends were trimmed by 3 bases and 3 bases, with 5 bases remaining between them. CDR3 length: 12 amino acids. The CDR3 loop is CASSLTEETQYF. CDR3 nucleotides: TGTGCCAGCAGTTTGACAGAAGAGACCCAGTACTTC.

This rearrangement joins TRBV18 to TRBJ1-4; D is uncertain. Germline V gene lookup returns CDR1 KGHSH and CDR2 LQKENI. This CDR3 has 15 residues. V shed 3 bases and J shed 8 bases, with 16 bases lying between them. The CDR3 spells CASSPQAGHEEKLFF. CDR3 in DNA: TGTGCCAGCTCACCGCAGGCGGGTCATGAAGAAAAACTGTTTTTT.